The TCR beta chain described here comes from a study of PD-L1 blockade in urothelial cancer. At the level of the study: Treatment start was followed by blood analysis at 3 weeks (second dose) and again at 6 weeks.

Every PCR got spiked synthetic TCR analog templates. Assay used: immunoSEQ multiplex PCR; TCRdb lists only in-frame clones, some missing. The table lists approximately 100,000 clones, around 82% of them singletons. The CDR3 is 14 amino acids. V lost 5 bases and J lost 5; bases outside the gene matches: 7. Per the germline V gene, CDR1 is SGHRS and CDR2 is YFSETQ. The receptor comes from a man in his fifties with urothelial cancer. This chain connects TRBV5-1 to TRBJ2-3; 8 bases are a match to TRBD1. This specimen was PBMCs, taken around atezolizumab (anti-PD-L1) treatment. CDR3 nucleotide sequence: TGCGCCAGCAGAGCCCAGGGGGCTGGAGATACGCAGTATTTT. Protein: CASRAQGAGDTQYF.